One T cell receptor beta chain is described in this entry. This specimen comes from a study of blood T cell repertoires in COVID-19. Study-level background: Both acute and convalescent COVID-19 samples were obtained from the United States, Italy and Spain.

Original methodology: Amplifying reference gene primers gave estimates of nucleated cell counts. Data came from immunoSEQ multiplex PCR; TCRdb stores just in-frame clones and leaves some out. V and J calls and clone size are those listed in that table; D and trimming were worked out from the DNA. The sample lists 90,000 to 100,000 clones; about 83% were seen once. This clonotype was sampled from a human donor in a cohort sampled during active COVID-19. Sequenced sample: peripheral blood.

DNA for the CDR3: TGTGCCAGCAGCCCCCGGACACAAGAAGAGACCCAGTACTTC. Its protein product is CASSPRTQEETQYF. The chain uses TRBV7-9 and TRBJ2-5, with D maybe TRBD1 (5 bases). Looked up from germline, CDR1 is SEHNR and CDR2 is FQNEAQ (reference sequence). Trimming stripped 5 bases from V and 3 bases from J, with 13 bases between. CDR3 length: 14 residues.